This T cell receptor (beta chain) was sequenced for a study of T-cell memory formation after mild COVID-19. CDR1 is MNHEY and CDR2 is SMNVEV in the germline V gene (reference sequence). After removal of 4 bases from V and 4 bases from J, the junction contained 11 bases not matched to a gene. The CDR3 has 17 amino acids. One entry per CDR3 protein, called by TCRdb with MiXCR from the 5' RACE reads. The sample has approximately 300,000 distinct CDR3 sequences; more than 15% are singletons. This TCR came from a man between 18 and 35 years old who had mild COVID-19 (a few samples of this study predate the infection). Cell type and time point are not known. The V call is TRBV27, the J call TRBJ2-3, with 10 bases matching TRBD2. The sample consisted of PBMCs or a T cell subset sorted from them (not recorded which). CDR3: CASSSPPLAGGPDTQYF. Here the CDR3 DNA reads TGTGCCAGCAGTTCTCCGCCTTTAGCGGGGGGTCCAGATACGCAGTATTTT.